What follows are 5 T cell receptor beta chains derived from one specimen sequenced in a study of Ad26.COV2.S vaccination and SARS-CoV-2 variants. The protocol was immunoSEQ multiplex PCR, while the TCRdb copy is restricted to in-frame clones and leaves out a portion. This table has 180,000 or so clones, roughly 89% appearing once. The starting material was peripheral blood, obtained after recovery from COVID-19. These receptors were taken from a human donor who had recovered from COVID-19.

This CDR3 is CASSQDGTGGSDTQYF. CDR3 nucleotide sequence: TGTGCCAGCAGCCAAGATGGGACAGGGGGATCAGATACGCAGTATTTT. The chain recombines TRBV4-2 with TRBJ2-3; 11 nucleotides match TRBD1. The CDR3 length is 16 residues. Unmatched junction bases numbered 3, after V lost 0 bases and J lost 4 bases. Germline CDR1 LGHNA, CDR2 YNFKEQ.

V is TRBV27 and J is TRBJ2-7, with a tentative D call TRBD2 (5 bases). Germline V gene sequence: CDR1 MNHEY, CDR2 SMNVEV (reference sequence). V was cut by 4 bases and J by 6 bases, with 13 bases left in between. The CDR3 extends over 13 amino acids. Here the CDR3 reads CASSSAARGEQYF. The CDR3 DNA reads TGTGCCAGCAGTTCCGCGGCCCGGGGCGAGCAGTACTTC.

V is TRBV7-9 and J is TRBJ1-1; tentatively, D is TRBD1 (5 bases). The CDR3 has 14 residues. The germline V and J ends were trimmed by 5 bases and 4 bases, with 14 bases remaining between them. Germline CDR1 SEHNR, CDR2 FQNEAQ (reference sequence). CDR3 amino acids: CASSHRTEGTEAFF. For the CDR3, the DNA is TGTGCCAGCAGCCACAGGACGGAGGGCACTGAAGCTTTCTTT. Based on the CDR3 plus reference TRBV7-9 and TRBJ1-1, the full variable domain is DTGVSQNPRHKITKRGQNVTFRCDPISEHNRLYWYRQTLGQGPEFLTYFQNEAQLEKSRLLSDRFSAERPKGSFSTLEIQRTEQGDSAMYLCASSHRTEGTEAFFGQGTRLTVV.

V gene TRBV7-6 combines with J gene TRBJ1-3; D unclear. This CDR3 has 15 amino acids. Trimming cost V 1 base and J 4 bases, with 11 bases left between them. Germline V gives CDR1 SGHVS, CDR2 FNYEAQ. CDR3 in amino acids: CASSLVNEGGNTIYF. As DNA, the CDR3 is TGTGCCAGCAGCTTAGTTAATGAGGGAGGAAACACCATATATTTT.

The V call is TRBV19, the J call TRBJ2-1, with 7 bases lining up with TRBD2. V lost 6 bases and J lost 0; bases outside the gene matches: 5. CDR3 length: 15 residues. Germline CDR1 and CDR2: LNHDA and SQIVND (reference sequence). The CDR3 nucleotides are TGTGCCAGTAGCGGAGGCGGGAGCTCCTACAATGAGCAGTTCTTC. This gives the protein CASSGGGSSYNEQFF.